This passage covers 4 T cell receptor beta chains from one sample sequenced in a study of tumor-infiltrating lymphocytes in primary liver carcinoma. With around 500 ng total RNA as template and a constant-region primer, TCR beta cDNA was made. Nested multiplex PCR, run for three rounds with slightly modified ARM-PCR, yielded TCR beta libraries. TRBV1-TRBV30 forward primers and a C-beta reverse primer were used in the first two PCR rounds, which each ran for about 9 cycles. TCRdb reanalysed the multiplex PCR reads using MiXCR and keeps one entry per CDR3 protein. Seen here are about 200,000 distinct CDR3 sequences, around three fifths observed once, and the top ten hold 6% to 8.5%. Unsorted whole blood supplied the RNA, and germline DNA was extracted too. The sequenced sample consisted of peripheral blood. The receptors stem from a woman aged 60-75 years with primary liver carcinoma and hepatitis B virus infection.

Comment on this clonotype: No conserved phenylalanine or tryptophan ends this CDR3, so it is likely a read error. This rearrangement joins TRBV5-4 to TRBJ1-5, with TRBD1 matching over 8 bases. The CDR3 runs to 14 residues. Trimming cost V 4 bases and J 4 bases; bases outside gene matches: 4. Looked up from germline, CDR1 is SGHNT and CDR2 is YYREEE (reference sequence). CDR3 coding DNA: TGTGCCAGCAGCCATGACAGGGGTAATCAGCCCCAGCATTAT. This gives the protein CASSHDRGNQPQHY.

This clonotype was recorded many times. CDR3 in DNA: TGTGCCAGCAGCCGCACTAGCGGAAAAGAGACCCAGTACTTC. Residues: CASSRTSGKETQYF. This chain links TRBV7-9 with TRBJ2-5; 8 bases are a match to TRBD2. The CDR3 runs 14 residues. Germline loops: CDR1 SEHNR, CDR2 FQNEAQ (reference sequence). V gave up 5 bases and J gave up 3 bases; unmatched junction bases: 5.

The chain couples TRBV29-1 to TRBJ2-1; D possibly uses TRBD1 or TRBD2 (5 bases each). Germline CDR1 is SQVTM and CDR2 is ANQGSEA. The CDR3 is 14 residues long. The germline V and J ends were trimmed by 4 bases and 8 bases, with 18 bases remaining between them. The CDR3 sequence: CSVAGISEKYEQFF. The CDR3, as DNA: TGCAGCGTTGCAGGGATTAGCGAGAAGTATGAGCAGTTCTTC.

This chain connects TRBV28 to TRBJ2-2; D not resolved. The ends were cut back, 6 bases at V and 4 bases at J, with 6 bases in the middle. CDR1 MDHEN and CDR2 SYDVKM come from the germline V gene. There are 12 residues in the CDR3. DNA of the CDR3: TGTGCCAGCAGGCGACTCACCGGGGAGCTGTTTTTT. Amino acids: CASRRLTGELFF.